A single TCR beta chain is shown here with its context. CDR1 SGHNT and CDR2 YYREEE come from the germline V gene (reference sequence). The length of the CDR3 is 14 residues. J lost 6 bases, V lost 0 bases, and 1 base had no gene match. The assay was immunoSEQ multiplex PCR, and TCRdb's table has in-frame clones only and misses some. The sample includes approximately 130,000 clones, 95% to 98% seen only once; the top ten take over 0.35%. This specimen comes from a study of T cell changes during pregnancy in multiple sclerosis. The receptor's source is a female donor with multiple sclerosis, enrolled in a pregnancy study. The sample consisted of peripheral blood, taken after pregnancy. J is TRBJ2-1 and V is TRBV5-4, with TRBD2 matching over 9 bases. This CDR3 reads CASSLGTSVNEQFF. CDR3 DNA sequence: TGTGCCAGCAGCTTGGGGACTAGCGTCAATGAGCAGTTCTTC. Combining the CDR3 with reference TRBV5-4 and TRBJ2-1 gives the whole variable domain ETGVTQSPTHLIKTRGQQVTLRCSSQSGHNTVSWYQQALGQGPQFIFQYYREEENGRGNFPPRFSGLQFPNYSSELNVNALELDDSALYLCASSLGTSVNEQFFGPGTRLTVL.